The sequence of this T cell receptor beta chain was determined in a study of regulatory T cells in long-lasting Graves disease. Study findings and constraints: Peripheral blood alone, not thyroid tissue, underwent study.

In its sample, this clonotype was seen many times. What it binds is unknown. Documented time point: newly diagnosed GD, antithyroid drugs for less than 3 months. With RNA extracted from PBMCs as input, the TCR library was made. EDTA tubes received approximately 10 milliliters of drawn peripheral blood. CDR3-region Arm-PCR and iRepertoire HTBI primers produced the TCR beta libraries. Using its own MiXCR run on the multiplex PCR reads, TCRdb lists one record per CDR3 protein. There are 510,000 or so distinct CDR3 sequences in the sample; around 12% occur only once, and approximately 9.6% lies in the top ten. These data were likewise used in another study, on T cells in Graves' hyperthyroidism and ophthalmopathy. That paper states: Exclusion of a patient resulted from uncontrolled infection, other autoimmune disease, pregnancy or lactation.

Here the sequenced sample was peripheral blood mononuclear cells (PBMCs), taken at new diagnosis, from a patient treated with antithyroid drugs. This receptor was identified in a woman aged 30 to 39 with Graves disease.

The CDR3 region is CSARHGEYTGELFF. As DNA, the CDR3 is TGCAGTGCTAGACATGGGGAATACACCGGGGAGCTGTTTTTT. The chain links TRBV20-1 to TRBJ2-2; D is unclear. This CDR3 spans 14 amino acids. Trimming removed 2 bases from V and 3 bases from J, with 10 bases in between. Looked up from germline, CDR1 is DFQATT and CDR2 is SNEGSKA (reference sequence).